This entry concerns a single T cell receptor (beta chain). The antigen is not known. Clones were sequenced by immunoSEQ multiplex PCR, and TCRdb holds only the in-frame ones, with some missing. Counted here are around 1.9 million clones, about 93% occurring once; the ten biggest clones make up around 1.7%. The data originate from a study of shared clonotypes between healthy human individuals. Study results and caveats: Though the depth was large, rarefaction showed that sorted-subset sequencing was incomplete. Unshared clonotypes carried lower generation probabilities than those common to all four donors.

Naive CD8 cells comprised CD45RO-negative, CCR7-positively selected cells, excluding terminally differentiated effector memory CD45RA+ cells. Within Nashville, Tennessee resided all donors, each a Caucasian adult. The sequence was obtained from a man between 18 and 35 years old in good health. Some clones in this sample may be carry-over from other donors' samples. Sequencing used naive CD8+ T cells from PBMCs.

CDR3 DNA: TGCGCCAGCAGCTTGGGCCGGGCTCAGGGGCCTTATGGCTACACCTTC. It is translated as CASSLGRAQGPYGYTF. The J gene is TRBJ1-2, the V gene TRBV5-1; TRBD1 is a possible D gene (6 bases). The CDR3 length is 16 residues. Trimming shortened V by 0 bases and J by 5 bases, and 17 bases separated the two germline ends. CDR1 and CDR2 from the germline V gene are SGHRS and YFSETQ.